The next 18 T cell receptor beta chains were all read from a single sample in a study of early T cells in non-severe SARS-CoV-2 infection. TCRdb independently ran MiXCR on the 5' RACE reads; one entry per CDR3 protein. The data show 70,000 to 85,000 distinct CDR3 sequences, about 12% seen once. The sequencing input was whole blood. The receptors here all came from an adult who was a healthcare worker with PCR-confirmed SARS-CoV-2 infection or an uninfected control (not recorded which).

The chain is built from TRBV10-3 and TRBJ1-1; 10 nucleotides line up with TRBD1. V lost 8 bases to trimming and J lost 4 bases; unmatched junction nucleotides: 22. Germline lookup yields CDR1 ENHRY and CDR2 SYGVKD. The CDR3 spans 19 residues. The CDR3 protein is CAIRGFGGFGTGVSTEAFF. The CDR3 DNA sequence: TGTGCCATCCGGGGCTTTGGTGGTTTCGGGACAGGGGTGTCCACTGAAGCTTTCTTT.

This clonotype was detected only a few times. CDR3 loop: CASSPGLAGGVQETQYF. The CDR3 nucleotides read TGTGCCAGCAGCCCTGGACTAGCGGGAGGGGTTCAAGAGACCCAGTACTTC. The chain is built from TRBV7-3 and TRBJ2-5, with TRBD2 matching over 15 bases. Germline lookup yields CDR1 SGHTA and CDR2 FQGTGA. The CDR3 is made up of 17 amino acids. V trimming: 5 bases; J trimming: 2 bases; junction bases outside the gene matches: 6. The full variable domain, with the rest looked up from reference TRBV7-3 and TRBJ2-5, is GAGVSQTPSNKVTEKGKYVELRCDPISGHTALYWYRQSLGQGPEFLIYFQGTGAADDSGLPNDRFFAVRPEGSVSTLKIQRTERGDSAVYLCASSPGLAGGVQETQYFGPGTRLLVL.

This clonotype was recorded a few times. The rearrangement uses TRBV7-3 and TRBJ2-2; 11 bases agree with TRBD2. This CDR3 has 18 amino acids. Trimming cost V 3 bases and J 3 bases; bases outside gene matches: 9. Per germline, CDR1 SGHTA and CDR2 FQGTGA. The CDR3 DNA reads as TGTGCCAGCAGCTTTCGGCTAGCGGGAGGACGAGACACCGGGGAGCTGTTTTTT. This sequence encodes CASSFRLAGGRDTGELFF.

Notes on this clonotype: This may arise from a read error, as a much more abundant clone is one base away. The CDR3 sequence is CASSIGAPLSSYNDQFF. CDR3 bases: TGTGCCAGTAGTATAGGGGCCCCACTGAGCTCCTACAATGATCAGTTCTTC. This rearrangement joins TRBV19 to TRBJ2-1; unclear D gene. This CDR3 is 17 amino acids long. The germline gives CDR1 LNHDA, CDR2 SQIVND (reference sequence).

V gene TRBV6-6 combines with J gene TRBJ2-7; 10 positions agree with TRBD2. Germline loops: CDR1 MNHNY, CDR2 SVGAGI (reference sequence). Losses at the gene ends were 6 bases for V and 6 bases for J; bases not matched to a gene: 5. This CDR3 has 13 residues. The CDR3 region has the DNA TGTGCCAGCAGCAAGCGGGAGGGCCGCGAGCAGTACTTC. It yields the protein CASSKREGREQYF.

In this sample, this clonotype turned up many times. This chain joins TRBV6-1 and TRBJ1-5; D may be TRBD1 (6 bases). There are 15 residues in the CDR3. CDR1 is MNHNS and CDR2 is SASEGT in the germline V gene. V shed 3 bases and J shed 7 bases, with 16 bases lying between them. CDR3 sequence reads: CASSEGLTGYQPQHF. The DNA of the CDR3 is TGTGCCAGCAGTGAGGGACTGACAGGTTACCAGCCCCAGCATTTT.

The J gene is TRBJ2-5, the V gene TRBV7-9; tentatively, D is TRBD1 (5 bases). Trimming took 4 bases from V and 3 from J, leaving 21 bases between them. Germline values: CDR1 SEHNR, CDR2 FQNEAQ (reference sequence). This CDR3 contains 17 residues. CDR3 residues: CASSSETDSLAKETQYF. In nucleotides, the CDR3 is TGTGCCAGCAGCTCTGAAACCGACAGCCTCGCTAAAGAGACCCAGTACTTC.

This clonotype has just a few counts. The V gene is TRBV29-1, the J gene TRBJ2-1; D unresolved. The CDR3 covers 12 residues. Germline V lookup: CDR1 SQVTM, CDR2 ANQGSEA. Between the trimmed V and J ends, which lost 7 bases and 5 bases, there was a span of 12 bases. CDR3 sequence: CSGHIGNNEQFF. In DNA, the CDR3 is TGCAGCGGACACATTGGGAACAATGAGCAGTTCTTC.

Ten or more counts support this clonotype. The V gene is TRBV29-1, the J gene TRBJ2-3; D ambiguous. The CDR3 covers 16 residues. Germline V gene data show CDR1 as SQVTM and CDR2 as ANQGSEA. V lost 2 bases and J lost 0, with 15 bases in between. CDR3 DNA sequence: TGCAGCGTTGAACCCGGCCCAATTTCTAGCACAGATACGCAGTATTTT. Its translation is CSVEPGPISSTDTQYF.

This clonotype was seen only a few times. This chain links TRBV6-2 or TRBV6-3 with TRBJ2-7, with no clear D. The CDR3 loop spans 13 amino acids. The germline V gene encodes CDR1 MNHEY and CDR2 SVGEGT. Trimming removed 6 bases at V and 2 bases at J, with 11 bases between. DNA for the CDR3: TGTGCCAGCAGCCGACCTGGGACCTACGAGCAGTACTTC. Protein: CASSRPGTYEQYF.

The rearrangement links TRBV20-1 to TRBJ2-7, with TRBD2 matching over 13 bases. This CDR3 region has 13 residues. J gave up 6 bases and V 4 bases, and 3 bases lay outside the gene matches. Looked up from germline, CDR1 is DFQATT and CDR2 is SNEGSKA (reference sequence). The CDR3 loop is CSAIGTSGTEQYF. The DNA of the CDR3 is TGCAGTGCTATTGGGACTAGCGGGACCGAGCAGTACTTC.

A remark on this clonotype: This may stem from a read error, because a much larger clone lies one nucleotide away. CDR3 bases: TGTGTCAGCTCACGGGACGTAGCTCAGCCCCAGCATTTT. This sequence encodes CVSSRDVAQPQHF. The chain employs TRBV18 and TRBJ1-5; a possible D gene is TRBD1 (5 bases). The CDR3 covers 13 residues. The germline V gene has CDR1 KGHSH and CDR2 LQKENI.

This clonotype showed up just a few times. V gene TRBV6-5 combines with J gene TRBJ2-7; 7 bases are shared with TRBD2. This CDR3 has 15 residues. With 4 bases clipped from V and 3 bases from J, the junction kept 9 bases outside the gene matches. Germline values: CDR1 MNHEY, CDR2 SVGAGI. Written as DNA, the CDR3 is TGTGCCAGCAGTTCTACCGGGAGGCCGAACTACGAGCAGTACTTC. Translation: CASSSTGRPNYEQYF.

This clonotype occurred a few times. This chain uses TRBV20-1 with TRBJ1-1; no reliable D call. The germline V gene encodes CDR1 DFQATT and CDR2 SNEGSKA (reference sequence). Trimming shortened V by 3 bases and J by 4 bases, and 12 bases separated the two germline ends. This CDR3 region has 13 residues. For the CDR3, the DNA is TGCAGTGCTAGGAAGGGTTTGAGCACTGAAGCTTTCTTT. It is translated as CSARKGLSTEAFF.

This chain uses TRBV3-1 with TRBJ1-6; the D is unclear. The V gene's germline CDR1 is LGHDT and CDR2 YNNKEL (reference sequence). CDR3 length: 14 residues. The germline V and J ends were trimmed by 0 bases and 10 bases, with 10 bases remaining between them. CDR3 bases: TGTGCCAGCAGCCAAGAGCGGGTGAGCTCACCCCTCCACTTT. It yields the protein CASSQERVSSPLHF.

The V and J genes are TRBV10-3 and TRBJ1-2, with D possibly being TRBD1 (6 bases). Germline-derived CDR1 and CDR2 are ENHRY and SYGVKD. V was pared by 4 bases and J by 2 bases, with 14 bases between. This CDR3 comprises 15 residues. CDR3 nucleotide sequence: TGTGCCATCAGTGGGGTCACAGGGCCCAACTATGGCTACACCTTC. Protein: CAISGVTGPNYGYTF.

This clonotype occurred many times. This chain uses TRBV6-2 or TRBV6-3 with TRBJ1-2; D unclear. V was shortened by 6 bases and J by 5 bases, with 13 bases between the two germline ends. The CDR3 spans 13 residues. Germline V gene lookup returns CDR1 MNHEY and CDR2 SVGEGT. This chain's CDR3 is CASRTTAGYGYTF. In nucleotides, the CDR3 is TGTGCCAGCAGGACCACGGCTGGGTATGGCTACACCTTC.

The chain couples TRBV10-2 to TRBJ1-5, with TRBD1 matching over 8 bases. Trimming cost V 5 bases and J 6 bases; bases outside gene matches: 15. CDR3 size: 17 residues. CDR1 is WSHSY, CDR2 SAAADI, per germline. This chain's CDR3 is CASSPNSGQVLVQPQHF. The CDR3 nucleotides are TGCGCCAGCAGTCCCAACTCGGGACAGGTTTTAGTTCAGCCCCAGCATTTT.